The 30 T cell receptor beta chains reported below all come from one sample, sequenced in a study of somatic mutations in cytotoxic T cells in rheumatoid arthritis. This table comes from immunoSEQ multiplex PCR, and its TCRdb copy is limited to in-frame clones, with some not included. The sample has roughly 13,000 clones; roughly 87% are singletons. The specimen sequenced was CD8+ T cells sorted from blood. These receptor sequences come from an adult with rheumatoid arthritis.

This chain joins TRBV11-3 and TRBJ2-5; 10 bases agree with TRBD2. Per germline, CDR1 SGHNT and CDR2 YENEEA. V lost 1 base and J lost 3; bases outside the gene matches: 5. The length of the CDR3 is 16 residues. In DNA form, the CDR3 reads TGTGCCAGCAGCTTAGGCGTTACTAGCGGGGAAGAGACCCAGTACTTC. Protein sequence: CASSLGVTSGEETQYF.

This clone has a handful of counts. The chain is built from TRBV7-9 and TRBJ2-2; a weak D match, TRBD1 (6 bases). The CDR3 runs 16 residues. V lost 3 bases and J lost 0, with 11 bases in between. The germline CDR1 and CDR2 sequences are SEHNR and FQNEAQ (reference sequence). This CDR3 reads CASSFFQGPNTGELFF. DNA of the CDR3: TGTGCCAGCAGCTTCTTCCAGGGGCCGAACACCGGGGAGCTGTTTTTT.

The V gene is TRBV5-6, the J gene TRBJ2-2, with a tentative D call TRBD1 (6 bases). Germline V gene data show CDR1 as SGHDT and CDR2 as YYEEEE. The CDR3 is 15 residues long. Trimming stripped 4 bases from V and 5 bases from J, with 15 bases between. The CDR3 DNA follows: TGTGCCAGCAGCGGGGGACAAAAGTTAACCGGGGAGCTGTTTTTT. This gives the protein CASSGGQKLTGELFF.

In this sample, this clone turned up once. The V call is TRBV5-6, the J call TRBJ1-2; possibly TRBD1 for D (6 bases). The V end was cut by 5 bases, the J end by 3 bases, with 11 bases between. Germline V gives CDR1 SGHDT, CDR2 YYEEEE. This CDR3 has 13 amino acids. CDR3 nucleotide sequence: TGTGCCAGCAGGGGGGCGGACCACTATGGCTACACCTTC. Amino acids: CASRGADHYGYTF.

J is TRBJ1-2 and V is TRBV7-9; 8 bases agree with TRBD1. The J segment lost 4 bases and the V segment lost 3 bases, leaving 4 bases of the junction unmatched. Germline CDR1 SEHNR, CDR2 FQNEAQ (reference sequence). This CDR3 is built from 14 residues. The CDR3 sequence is CASSFSGQGYGYTF. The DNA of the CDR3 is TGTGCCAGCAGCTTTTCAGGACAGGGCTATGGCTACACCTTC.

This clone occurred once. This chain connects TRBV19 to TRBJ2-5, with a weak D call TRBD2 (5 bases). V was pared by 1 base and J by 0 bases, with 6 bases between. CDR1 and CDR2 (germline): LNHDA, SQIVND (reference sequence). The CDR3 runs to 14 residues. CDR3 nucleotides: TGTGCCAGTAGTATAGTTAGCGACCAAGAGACCCAGTACTTC. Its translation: CASSIVSDQETQYF.

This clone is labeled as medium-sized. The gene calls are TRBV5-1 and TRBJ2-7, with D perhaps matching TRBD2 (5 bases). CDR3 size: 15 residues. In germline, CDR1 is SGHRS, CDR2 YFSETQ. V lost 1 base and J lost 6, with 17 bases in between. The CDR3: CASSLKTSGLGEQYF. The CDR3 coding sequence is TGCGCCAGCAGCTTGAAGACATCAGGACTGGGCGAGCAGTACTTC.

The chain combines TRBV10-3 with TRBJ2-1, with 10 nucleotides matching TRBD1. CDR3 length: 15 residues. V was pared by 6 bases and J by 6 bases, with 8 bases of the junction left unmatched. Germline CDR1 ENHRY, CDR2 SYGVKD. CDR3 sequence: CAIRYGTGVSNEQFF. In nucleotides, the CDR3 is TGTGCCATCAGGTATGGGACAGGGGTCAGCAATGAGCAGTTCTTC.

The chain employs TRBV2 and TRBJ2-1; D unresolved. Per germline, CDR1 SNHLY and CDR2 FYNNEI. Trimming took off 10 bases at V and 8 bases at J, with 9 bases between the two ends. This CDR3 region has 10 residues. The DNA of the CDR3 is TGTGCCATCGTTGGGCATGAGCAGTTCTTC. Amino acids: CAIVGHEQFF. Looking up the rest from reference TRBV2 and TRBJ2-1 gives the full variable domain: EPEVTQTPSHQVTQMGQEVILRCVPISNHLYFYWYRQILGQKVEFLVSFYNNEISEKSEIFDDQFSVERPDGSNFTLKIRSTKLEDSAMYFCAIVGHEQFFGPGTRLTVL.

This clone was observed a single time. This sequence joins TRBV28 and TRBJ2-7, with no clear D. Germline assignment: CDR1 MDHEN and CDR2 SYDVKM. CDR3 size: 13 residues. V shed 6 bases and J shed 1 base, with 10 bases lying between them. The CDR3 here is CASSPYGSYEQYF. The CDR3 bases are TGTGCCAGCAGCCCCTACGGGTCCTACGAGCAGTACTTC.

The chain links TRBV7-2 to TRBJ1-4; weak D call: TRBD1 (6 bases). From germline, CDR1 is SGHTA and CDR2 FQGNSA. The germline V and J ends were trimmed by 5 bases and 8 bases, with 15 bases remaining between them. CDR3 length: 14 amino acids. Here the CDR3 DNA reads TGTGCCAGCAGCCACGGGACACGCTCAGAAAAACTGTTTTTT. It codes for CASSHGTRSEKLFF. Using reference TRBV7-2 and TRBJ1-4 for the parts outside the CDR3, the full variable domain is GAGVSQSPSNKVTEKGKDVELRCDPISGHTALYWYRQSLGQGLEFLIYFQGNSAPDKSGLPSDRFSAERTGGSVSTLTIQRTQQEDSAVYLCASSHGTRSEKLFFGSGTQLSVL.

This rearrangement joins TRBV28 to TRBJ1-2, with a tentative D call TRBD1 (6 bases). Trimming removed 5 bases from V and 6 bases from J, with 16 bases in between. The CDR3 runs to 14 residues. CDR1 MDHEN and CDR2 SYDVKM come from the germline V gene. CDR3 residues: CASSRRTVQDGYTF. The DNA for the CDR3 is TGTGCCAGCAGTCGCCGGACAGTTCAAGATGGCTACACCTTC.

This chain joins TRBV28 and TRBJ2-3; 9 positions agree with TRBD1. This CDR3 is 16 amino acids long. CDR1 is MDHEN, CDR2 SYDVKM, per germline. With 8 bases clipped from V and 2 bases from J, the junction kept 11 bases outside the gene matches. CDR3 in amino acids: CASVSPGQGDTDTQYF. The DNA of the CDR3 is TGTGCCAGCGTATCACCGGGACAGGGTGACACAGATACGCAGTATTTT.

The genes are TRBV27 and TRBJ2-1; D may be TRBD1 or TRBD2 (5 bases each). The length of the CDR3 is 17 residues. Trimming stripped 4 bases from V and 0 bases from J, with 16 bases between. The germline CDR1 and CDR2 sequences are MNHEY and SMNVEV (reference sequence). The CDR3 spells CASSSWAGRSSYNEQFF. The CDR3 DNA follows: TGTGCCAGCAGTTCATGGGCAGGGAGAAGCTCCTACAATGAGCAGTTCTTC.

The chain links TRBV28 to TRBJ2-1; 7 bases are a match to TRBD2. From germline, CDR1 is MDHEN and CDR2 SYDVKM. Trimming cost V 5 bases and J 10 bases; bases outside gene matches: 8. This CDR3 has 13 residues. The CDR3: CASSSGMLEEQFF. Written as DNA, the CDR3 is TGTGCCAGCAGTAGCGGGATGCTAGAGGAGCAGTTCTTC.

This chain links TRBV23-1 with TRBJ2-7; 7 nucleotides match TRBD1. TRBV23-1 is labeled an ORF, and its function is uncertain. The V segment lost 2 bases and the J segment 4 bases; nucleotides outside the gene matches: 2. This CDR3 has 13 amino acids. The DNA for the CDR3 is TGCGCCAGCAGTCAAAGACAGGGATACGAGCAGTACTTC. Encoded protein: CASSQRQGYEQYF.

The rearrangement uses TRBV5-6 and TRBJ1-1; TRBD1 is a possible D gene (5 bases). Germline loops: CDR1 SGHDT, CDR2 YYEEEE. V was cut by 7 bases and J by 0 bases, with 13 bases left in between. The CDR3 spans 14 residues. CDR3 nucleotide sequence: TGTGCCAGCGCGGAGCGGGGGATGAACACTGAAGCTTTCTTT. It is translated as CASAERGMNTEAFF.

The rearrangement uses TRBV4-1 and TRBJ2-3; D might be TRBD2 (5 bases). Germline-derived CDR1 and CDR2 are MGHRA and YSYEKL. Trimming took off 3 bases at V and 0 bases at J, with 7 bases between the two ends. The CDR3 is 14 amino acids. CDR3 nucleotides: TGCGCCAGCAGCCAGGAGGACAGCACAGATACGCAGTATTTT. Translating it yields CASSQEDSTDTQYF.

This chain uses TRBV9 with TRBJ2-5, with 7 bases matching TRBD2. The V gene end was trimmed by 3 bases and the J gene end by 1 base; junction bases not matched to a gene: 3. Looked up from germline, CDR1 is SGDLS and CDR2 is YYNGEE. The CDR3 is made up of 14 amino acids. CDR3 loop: CASSGGGVQETQYF. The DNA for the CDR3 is TGTGCCAGCAGCGGGGGAGGGGTCCAAGAGACCCAGTACTTC.

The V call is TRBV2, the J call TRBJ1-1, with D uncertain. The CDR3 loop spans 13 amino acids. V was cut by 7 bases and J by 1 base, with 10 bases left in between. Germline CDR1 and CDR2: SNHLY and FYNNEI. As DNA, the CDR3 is TGTGCCAGCACGGGTGAGCAGAACACTGAAGCTTTCTTT. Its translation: CASTGEQNTEAFF. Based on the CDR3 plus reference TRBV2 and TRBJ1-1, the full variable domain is EPEVTQTPSHQVTQMGQEVILRCVPISNHLYFYWYRQILGQKVEFLVSFYNNEISEKSEIFDDQFSVERPDGSNFTLKIRSTKLEDSAMYFCASTGEQNTEAFFGQGTRLTVV.

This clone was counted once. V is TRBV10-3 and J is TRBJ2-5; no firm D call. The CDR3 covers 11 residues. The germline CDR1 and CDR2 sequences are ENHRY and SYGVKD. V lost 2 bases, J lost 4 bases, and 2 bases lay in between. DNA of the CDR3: TGTGCCATCAGTGAGACAGAGACCCAGTACTTC. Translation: CAISETETQYF.

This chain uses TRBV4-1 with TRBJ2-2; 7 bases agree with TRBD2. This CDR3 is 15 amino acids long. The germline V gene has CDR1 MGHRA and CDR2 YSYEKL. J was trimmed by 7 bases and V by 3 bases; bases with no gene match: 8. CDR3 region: CASSHLKREGGELFF. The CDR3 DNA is TGCGCCAGCAGCCATTTAAAGCGGGAAGGCGGGGAGCTGTTTTTT.

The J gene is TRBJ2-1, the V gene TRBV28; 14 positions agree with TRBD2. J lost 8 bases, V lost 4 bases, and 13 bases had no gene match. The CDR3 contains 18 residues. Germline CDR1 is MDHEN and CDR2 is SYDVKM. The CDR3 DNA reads TGTGCCAGCAGTTCCCCGGGACTAGCGGGAGAGGGGAGAGATGAGCAGTTCTTC. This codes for CASSSPGLAGEGRDEQFF.

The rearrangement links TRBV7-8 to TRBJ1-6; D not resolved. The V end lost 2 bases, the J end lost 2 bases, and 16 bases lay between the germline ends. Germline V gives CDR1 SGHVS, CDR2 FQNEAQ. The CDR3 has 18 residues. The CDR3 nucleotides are TGTGCCAGCAGCTTAAGAGAGTGGGGAGTGCCCTATAATTCACCCCTCCACTTT. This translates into CASSLREWGVPYNSPLHF.

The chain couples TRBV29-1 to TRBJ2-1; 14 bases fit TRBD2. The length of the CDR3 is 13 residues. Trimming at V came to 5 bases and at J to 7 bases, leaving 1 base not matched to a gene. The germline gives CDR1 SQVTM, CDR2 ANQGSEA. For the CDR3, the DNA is TGCAGCGTTAGGACTAGCGGGAGGAATGAGCAGTTCTTC. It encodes CSVRTSGRNEQFF.

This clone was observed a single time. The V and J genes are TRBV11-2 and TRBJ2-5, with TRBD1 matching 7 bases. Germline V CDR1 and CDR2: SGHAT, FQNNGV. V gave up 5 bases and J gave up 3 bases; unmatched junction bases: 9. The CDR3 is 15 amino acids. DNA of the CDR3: TGTGCCAGCAGCCGAACAGGGGCGACGGAAGAGACCCAGTACTTC. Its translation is CASSRTGATEETQYF. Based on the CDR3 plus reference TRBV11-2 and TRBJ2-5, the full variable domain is EAGVAQSPRYKIIEKRQSVAFWCNPISGHATLYWYQQILGQGPKLLIQFQNNGVVDDSQLPKDRFSAERLKGVDSTLKIQPAKLEDSAVYLCASSRTGATEETQYFGPGTRLLVL.

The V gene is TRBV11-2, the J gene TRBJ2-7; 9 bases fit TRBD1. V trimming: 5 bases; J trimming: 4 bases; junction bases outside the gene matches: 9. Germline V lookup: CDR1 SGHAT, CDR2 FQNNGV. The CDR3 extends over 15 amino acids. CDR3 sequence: CASSPNTGGSYEQYF. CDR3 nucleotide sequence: TGTGCCAGCAGCCCAAACACAGGGGGCTCATACGAGCAGTACTTC.

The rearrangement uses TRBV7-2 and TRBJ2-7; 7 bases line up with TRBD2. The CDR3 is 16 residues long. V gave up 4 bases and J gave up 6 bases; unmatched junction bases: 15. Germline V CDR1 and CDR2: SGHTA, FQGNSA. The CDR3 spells CASSSLRGRGGSEQYF. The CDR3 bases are TGTGCCAGCAGCTCGCTCCGGGGTAGGGGCGGGAGCGAGCAGTACTTC.

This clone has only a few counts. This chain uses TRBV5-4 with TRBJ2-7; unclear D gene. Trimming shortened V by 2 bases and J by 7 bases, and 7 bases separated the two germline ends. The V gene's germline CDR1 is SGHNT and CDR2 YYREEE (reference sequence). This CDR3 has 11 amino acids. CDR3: CASSFMAEQYF. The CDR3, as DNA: TGTGCCAGCAGCTTTATGGCAGAGCAGTACTTC. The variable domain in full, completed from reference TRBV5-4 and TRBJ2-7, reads ETGVTQSPTHLIKTRGQQVTLRCSSQSGHNTVSWYQQALGQGPQFIFQYYREEENGRGNFPPRFSGLQFPNYSSELNVNALELDDSALYLCASSFMAEQYFGPGTRLTVT.

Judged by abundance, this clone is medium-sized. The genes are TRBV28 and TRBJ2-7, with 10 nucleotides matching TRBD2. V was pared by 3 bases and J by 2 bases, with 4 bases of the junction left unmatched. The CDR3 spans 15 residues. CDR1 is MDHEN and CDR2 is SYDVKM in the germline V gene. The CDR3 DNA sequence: TGTGCCAGCAGTTTGACACTAGCGGGACCCTACGAGCAGTACTTC. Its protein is CASSLTLAGPYEQYF.